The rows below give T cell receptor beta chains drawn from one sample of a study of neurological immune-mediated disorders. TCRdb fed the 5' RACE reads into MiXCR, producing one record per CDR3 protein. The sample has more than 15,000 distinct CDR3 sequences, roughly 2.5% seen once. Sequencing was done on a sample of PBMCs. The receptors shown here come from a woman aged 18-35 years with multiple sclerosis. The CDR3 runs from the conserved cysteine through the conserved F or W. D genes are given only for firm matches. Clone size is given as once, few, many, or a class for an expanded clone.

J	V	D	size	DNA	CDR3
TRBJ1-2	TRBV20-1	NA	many	TGCAGTGCTACGAGCGGACAGAACTATGGCTACACCTTC	CSATSGQNYGYTF
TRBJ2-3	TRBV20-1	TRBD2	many	TGCAGTGCTAGTTCCGGGGGGGCCCCAGATACGCAGTATTTT	CSASSGGAPDTQYF
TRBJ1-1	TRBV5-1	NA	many	TGCGCCAGCAGCTTGGAGAAGGAAGCTTTCTTT	CASSLEKEAFF
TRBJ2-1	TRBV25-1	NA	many	TGTGCCAGCAGTGAATCCCACCCTAGCAATGAGCAGTTCTTC	CASSESHPSNEQFF
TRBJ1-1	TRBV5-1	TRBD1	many	TGCGCCAGCAGCTTGGCGACAGGGAGAGGCACTGAAGCTTTCTTT	CASSLATGRGTEAFF
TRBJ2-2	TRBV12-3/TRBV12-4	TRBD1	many	TGTGCCAGCAGTTATCGAGGACAGGGGTTAACCGGGGAGCTGTTTTTT	CASSYRGQGLTGELFF
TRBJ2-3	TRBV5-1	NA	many	TGCGCCAGCAGCCCGACCCCCGAAACGCAGTATTTT	CASSPTPETQYF
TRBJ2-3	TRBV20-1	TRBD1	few	TGCAGTGCTACATCGACAGGGGACCTCACAGATACGCAGTATTTT	CSATSTGDLTDTQYF
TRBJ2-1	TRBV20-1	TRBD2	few	TGCAGTGCTAGTAGGACTAGCGGAGTAAGGAATGAGCAGTTCTTC	CSASRTSGVRNEQFF
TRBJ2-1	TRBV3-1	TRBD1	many	TGTGCCAGCAGCCAAGATCATCAGGGGGATGAGCAGTTCTTC	CASSQDHQGDEQFF
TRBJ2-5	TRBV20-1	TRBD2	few	TGCAGTGCAATTGTAGCGGGAGCATCAGAGACCCAGTACTTC	CSAIVAGASETQYF
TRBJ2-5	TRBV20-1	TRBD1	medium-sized	TGCAGTGCTACAACAGGGCTGGGGGACAGGCGGTCCCAGTACTTC	CSATTGLGDRRSQYF
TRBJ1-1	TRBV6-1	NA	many	TGTGCCAGCAGCGACGAGGGGTGGGTCACTGAAGCTTTCTTT	CASSDEGWVTEAFF
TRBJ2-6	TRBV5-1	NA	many	TGCGCCAGCAGCTTGCGGCCCACGGGCTCTGGGGCCAACGTCCTGACTTTC	CASSLRPTGSGANVLTF
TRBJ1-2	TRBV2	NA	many	TGTGCCAGCACGGGGCTGGCGTACTATGGCTACACCTTC	CASTGLAYYGYTF
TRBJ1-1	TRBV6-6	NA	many	TGTGCCAGCAGTTACCCGCCAAACACTGAAGCTTTCTTT	CASSYPPNTEAFF
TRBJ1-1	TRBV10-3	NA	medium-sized	TGTGCCATCAAAGGGGAGGGGGACACTGAAGCTTTCTTT	CAIKGEGDTEAFF
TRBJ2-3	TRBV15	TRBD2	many	TGTGCCACCAGCACAAGCGGGGGCACAGATACGCAGTATTTT	CATSTSGGTDTQYF
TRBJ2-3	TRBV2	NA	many	TGTGCCGTCACAGATACGCAGTATTTT	CAVTDTQYF
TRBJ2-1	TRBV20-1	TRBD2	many	TGCAGTGCTTGGGGACTAGCGGGACTCCACAATGAGCAGTTCTTC	CSAWGLAGLHNEQFF
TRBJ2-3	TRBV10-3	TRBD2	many	TGTGCCATCAGTGAGTCTTTCGGAGCGGGGGGGCCCCATACGCAGTATTTT	CAISESFGAGGPHTQYF
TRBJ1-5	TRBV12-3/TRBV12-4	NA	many	TGTGCCAGCAGTTTACAGGGTTGGAATCAGCCCCAGCATTTT	CASSLQGWNQPQHF
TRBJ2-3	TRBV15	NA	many	TGTGCCACCAGCAGAGGCGGGGGCACAGATACGCAGTATTTT	CATSRGGGTDTQYF
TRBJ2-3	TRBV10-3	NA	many	TGTGCCATCAGTGATGGAGGGCCAACAGATACGCAGTATTTT	CAISDGGPTDTQYF
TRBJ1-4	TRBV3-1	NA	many	TGTGCCAGCGCATCCGGGAGATTTAATGAAAAACTGTTTTTT	CASASGRFNEKLFF
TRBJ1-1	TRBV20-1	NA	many	TGCAGTGCTAGTAAGGGTTTGAACACTGAAGCTTTCTTT	CSASKGLNTEAFF
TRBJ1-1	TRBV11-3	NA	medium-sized	TGTGCCAGCAGCAAAACAGCGATTGAAGCTTTCTTT	CASSKTAIEAFF
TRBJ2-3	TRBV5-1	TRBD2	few	TGCGCCAGCAGCCTAGTAGCGGGAACCACAGATACGCAGTATTTT	CASSLVAGTTDTQYF
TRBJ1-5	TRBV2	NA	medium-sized	TGTGCCAGCAGTGCCAGGGATCGTAACAATCAGCCCCAGCATTTT	CASSARDRNNQPQHF
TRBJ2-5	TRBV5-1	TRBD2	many	TGCGCCAGCAGCTCCTTAGCGGGAGCAGAGACCCAGTACTTC	CASSSLAGAETQYF
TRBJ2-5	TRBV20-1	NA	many	TGCAGTGTCCAGCGGATCGAAGAGACCCAGTACTTC	CSVQRIEETQYF